This T cell receptor (beta chain) came from a study of T cell responses to AZD1222 COVID-19 vaccine. This CDR3 comprises 16 residues. CDR1 is MNHEY and CDR2 is SVGEGT in the germline V gene. Trimming removed 5 bases from V and 10 bases from J, with 24 bases in between. Repertoires were generated with immunoSEQ multiplex PCR, while TCRdb's copy carries only in-frame clones and drops some. In the table there are some 95,000 clones, roughly 89% of which are singletons. The starting material was peripheral blood, obtained on day 0 of MenACWY control vaccination. The chain joins TRBV6-2 or TRBV6-3 to TRBJ2-1; D could derive from TRBD1 or TRBD2 (5 bases each). This TCR was sampled from an adult in good health. CDR3 protein: CASSTRDPQHLDEQFF. The CDR3 region has the DNA TGTGCCAGCAGTACCCGGGACCCTCAGCATCTAGACGAGCAGTTCTTC.